This entry describes one TCR beta chain. Profiling relied on immunoSEQ multiplex PCR, and the TCRdb table lists in-frame clones only, not all of them. The sample lists some 66,000 clones, around 74% occurring once. This entry belongs to a study of T cells in tumors after PD-1 blockade. Overall study context: During anti-PD-1 treatment, some patients continued daily vismodegib 150 mg. Mean per blood sample: about 100,000 templates (roughly 22,000-257,772), about 40,000 unique clonotypes.

Tumor or blood genomic DNA was sequenced, with inputs of roughly 550 ng to 6,500 ng. Germline CDR1 and CDR2: SGHTS and YDEGEE. V lost 4 bases to trimming and J lost 5 bases; unmatched junction nucleotides: 16. The CDR3 is 17 residues long. The sequencing here drew on PBMCs, taken after anti-PD-1 treatment. The chain has TRBV5-8 and TRBJ1-1; 8 bases align to TRBD1. This TCR was recovered from a human donor with basal cell carcinoma. The CDR3 protein is CASSQTYGQGDFTEAFF. DNA of the CDR3: TGTGCCAGCAGCCAAACCTACGGACAGGGAGATTTTACTGAAGCTTTCTTT.